Reported below is one TCR beta chain. Its specificity is not known. From the RT-PCR reads, TCRdb called clonotypes with MiXCR, one entry per CDR3 protein. The sample gives 800,000 to 1,000,000 distinct CDR3 sequences, less than 25% of which show up once; about 10% is in the top ten. The CDR3 covers 12 residues. The germline V gene encodes CDR1 MNHEY and CDR2 SVGAGI. Deletions cut 2 bases from V and 5 bases from J, with 6 bases between. This sample was taken from a study of response to subunit inactivated influenza vaccine. Notes on the study in general: Authors proposed each seasonal influenza vaccination draws in few new T cells.

The source material was PBMCs from blood, sampled roughly 5 days after vaccination. The clonotype comes from a middle-aged man who received an inactivated influenza vaccine. The chain carries TRBV6-5 and TRBJ1-1; no firm D call. This CDR3 reads CASSYGETEAFF. For the CDR3, the DNA is TGTGCCAGCAGTTACGGGGAAACTGAAGCTTTCTTT.